Listed below are T cell receptor beta chains from one sample, sequenced in a study of technical replicates of blood from a few donors. Here immunoSEQ multiplex PCR was the method, and the copy in TCRdb shows in-frame clones only, minus some. Of approximately 85,000 clones listed, roughly nine tenths are singletons. The sequencing input was T cells isolated from PBMCs. Source of these receptors: a human donor in good health. Both conserved end residues are trimmed from each CDR3. Each record gives: V gene, J gene, CDR3 protein.

>TRBV9|TRBJ2-3
ASSVGASGGGDTQY
>TRBV10-1|TRBJ2-7
ASRGRGDHYEQY
>TRBV6-4|TRBJ1-1
ASRKEGMNTEAF
>TRBV11-2|TRBJ2-1
ASSLGLSTKQQF
>TRBV5-1|TRBJ2-7
ASSLEPGTSEIAEY
>TRBV19|TRBJ2-7
ASRWAGGSGYEQY
>TRBV5-4|TRBJ2-7
ASSVSGIAYEQY
>TRBV13|TRBJ2-7
ASSPSTGLALHEQY
>TRBV5-4|TRBJ1-1
ASSFAGLGDTEAF
>TRBV18|TRBJ2-3
ASSERSTDTQY
>TRBV27|TRBJ1-2
ASSGQGAGYGYT
>TRBV7-9|TRBJ2-3
ASSSGTVDFTDTQY
>TRBV5-1|TRBJ1-4
ASSYGDRGQEKLF
>TRBV7-2|TRBJ2-3
ASSFYGTSGTDTQY
>TRBV6-1|TRBJ1-5
ASQRGGVKPQH
>TRBV6-5|TRBJ2-1
ASQSGNPYNEQF
>TRBV9|TRBJ1-1
ASSADRMNTEAF
>TRBV9|TRBJ2-3
ASTPRMGLAATDTQY
>TRBV5-1|TRBJ2-7
ASSLLAGGFSAYEQY
>TRBV6-1|TRBJ2-7
ASSLRGYEQY
>TRBV30|TRBJ1-2
AWWGGGAGGYT
>TRBV29-1|TRBJ2-2
SVEAGGTGISGELF
>TRBV19|TRBJ1-1
ASSIPRGSNTEAF
>TRBV7-2|TRBJ1-5
ASSSYDQPQH
>TRBV12-5|TRBJ2-1
ASGLGTSGYNEQF
>TRBV30|TRBJ1-1
AWSVSGWAEAF
>TRBV6-5|TRBJ2-7
ASGAGPEQY
>TRBV15|TRBJ2-3
AARGILSTDTQY
>TRBV15|TRBJ2-3
ATSRNSETDTQY
>TRBV6-6|TRBJ2-5
ASSSLWVPTRETQY
>TRBV14|TRBJ2-7
ASSQEEWSMSSYEQY
>TRBV6-1|TRBJ1-1
ASRANPQFEAF
>TRBV19|TRBJ2-3
ASTDRSEGDTQY
>TRBV11-2|TRBJ2-1
ASSLGAGGLSEQF
>TRBV27|TRBJ1-5
ASRLRAGTEINQPQH
>TRBV5-1|TRBJ2-3
ASSLYGQSTDTQY
>TRBV7-9|TRBJ2-5
ASSLDPYSGVFQETQY
>TRBV10-3|TRBJ2-1
AMRPGLAGSEQF
>TRBV4-2|TRBJ2-5
ASSQVGGSQQETQY
>TRBV4-1|TRBJ2-1
ASSQAGSSYNEQF
>TRBV5-1|TRBJ2-7
ASSPARTGSSYEQY
>TRBV15|TRBJ1-5
ATSRQGNQPQH
>TRBV19|TRBJ1-5
ASSIILGAGGNQPQH
>TRBV5-1|TRBJ1-4
ASSVTGLTNEKLF
>TRBV6-5|TRBJ1-5
ASSYSLSQQPQH
>TRBV29-1|TRBJ2-1
SVAGTSGRLDEQF
>TRBV4-1|TRBJ1-1
ASSQEQGHEYTEAF
>TRBV28|TRBJ2-7
ASNAGVAIAYEQY
>TRBV4-1|TRBJ2-3
ASSQGTTGGRITDTQY
>TRBV6-6|TRBJ2-7
ASRDSGQGSEQY
>TRBV4-1|TRBJ2-7
ASSPREGYEQY
>TRBV9|TRBJ2-1
ASSVSGLAGDYEQF
>TRBV9|TRBJ2-1
ASSDNRGGQVDEQF
>TRBV5-1|TRBJ1-2
ASSPGPGNYGYT
>TRBV6-1|TRBJ1-1
ASSEGGGHLEAF
>TRBV30|TRBJ2-5
AWSYNQETQY
>TRBV29-1|TRBJ2-5
SALDRWNQETQY
>TRBV2|TRBJ2-7
ASSESGQGASYEQY
>TRBV4-2|TRBJ2-7
ASSQGASGVLEQY